The 19 T cell receptor beta chains given below trace back to one sample, sequenced in a study of blood T cell repertoires in COVID-19. Sequenced by immunoSEQ multiplex PCR; TCRdb stores in-frame clones only, minus some. Altogether approximately 150,000 clones are present, approximately 80% being singletons, with the ten largest covering around 5.9%. Material: PBMCs or T cells enriched from blood (not recorded which). These receptors were taken from a man aged 40-49 years who had recovered from COVID-19.

The gene calls are TRBV30 and TRBJ2-7; no clear D. V lost 4 bases, J lost 1 base, and 8 bases lay in between. This CDR3 comprises 12 residues. Germline CDR1 is GTSNPN and CDR2 is SVGIG (reference sequence). The CDR3 sequence: CAWKKRSYEQYF. The CDR3 nucleotides are TGTGCCTGGAAAAAGAGATCCTACGAGCAGTACTTC.

The chain is built from TRBV6-5 and TRBJ1-2; TRBD1 matches 9 bases. In germline, CDR1 is MNHEY, CDR2 SVGAGI. The CDR3 consists of 13 residues. The trim removed 3 bases at V and 8 bases at J, leaving 4 bases unmatched. CDR3 nucleotide sequence: TGTGCCAGCAGTTATAGACAGGGGGAAGGCTACACCTTC. This translates into CASSYRQGEGYTF.

This chain joins TRBV5-1 and TRBJ2-3, with 9 bases identical to TRBD1. The germline gives CDR1 SGHRS, CDR2 YFSETQ. The length of the CDR3 is 17 residues. Unmatched junction bases numbered 13, after V lost 0 bases and J lost 8 bases. CDR3 nucleotide sequence: TGCGCCAGCAGCTTGGATCTGCGAACAGGGGGCGGTGGTACGCAGTATTTT. Translated, it gives CASSLDLRTGGGGTQYF.

This clone appeared once. The chain recombines TRBV7-2 with TRBJ2-3, with TRBD2 as a possible D gene (6 bases). This CDR3 contains 14 residues. Germline-derived CDR1 and CDR2 are SGHTA and FQGNSA. V gave up 5 bases and J gave up 0 bases, with 9 bases separating them. CDR3 in amino acids: CASSPGRSTDTQYF. The CDR3 nucleotides read TGTGCCAGCAGCCCCGGGAGAAGCACAGATACGCAGTATTTT.

In this sample, this clone turned up a few times. CDR3 residues: CASNDRGLASETQYF. The CDR3 DNA reads TGTGCCAGCAACGACAGGGGACTAGCGTCGGAGACCCAGTACTTC. The chain combines TRBV2 with TRBJ2-5; TRBD2 agrees at 10 bases. The CDR3 runs to 15 residues. Germline CDR1 is SNHLY and CDR2 is FYNNEI. Trimming removed 7 bases from V and 5 bases from J; junction bases left unmatched: 10.

The rearrangement joins TRBV29-1 to TRBJ1-5, with a weak D call TRBD1 (6 bases). Germline values: CDR1 SQVTM, CDR2 ANQGSEA. The V end lost 7 bases, the J end lost 1 base, and 20 bases lay between the germline ends. This CDR3 comprises 16 residues. CDR3 coding DNA: TGCAGCGCCCTGGGGGCCGGGACGGGGAGCAATCAGCCCCAGCATTTT. This translates into CSALGAGTGSNQPQHF.

Remarks on this clone: The same CDR3 can be traced to other DNA sequences in this sample. The genes are TRBV2 and TRBJ2-3, with 12 nucleotides matching TRBD2. Germline values: CDR1 SNHLY, CDR2 FYNNEI. J lost 0 bases, V lost 5 bases, and 6 bases had no gene match. This CDR3 region has 17 residues. CDR3 protein: CASSRWTSGTSTDTQYF. The CDR3 bases are TGTGCCAGCAGTCGCTGGACTAGCGGGACTAGCACAGATACGCAGTATTTT.

The table lists this clone with a few counts. The CDR3 region has the DNA TGTGCCACCAGGAGGACAGGGGCAGCAACTAATGAAAAACTGTTTTTT. It is translated as CATRRTGAATNEKLFF. The rearrangement joins TRBV15 to TRBJ1-4, with 9 positions matching TRBD1. This CDR3 contains 16 residues. V shed 6 bases, J shed 0 bases, and the junction held 5 bases outside the gene matches. From germline, CDR1 is LNHNV and CDR2 YYDKDF (reference sequence).

The genes are TRBV30 and TRBJ2-2; weak D call: TRBD2 (5 bases). Germline V gives CDR1 GTSNPN, CDR2 SVGIG (reference sequence). This CDR3 comprises 16 residues. V was clipped by 4 bases and J by 2 bases, with 17 bases between them. The CDR3 bases are TGTGCCTGGATGAGGGCTAGAGTTATTAACACCGGGGAGCTGTTTTTT. This translates into CAWMRARVINTGELFF. Filled out from reference TRBV30 and TRBJ2-2, the complete variable domain reads SQTIHQWPATLVQPVGSPLSLECTVEGTSNPNLYWYRQAAGRGLQLLFYSVGIGQISSEVPQNLSASRPQDRQFILSSKKLLLSDSGFYLCAWMRARVINTGELFFGEGSRLTVL.

The chain links TRBV19 to TRBJ2-4, with 11 positions matching TRBD2. The CDR3 runs 15 residues. From germline, CDR1 is LNHDA and CDR2 SQIVND (reference sequence). J gave up 2 bases and V 8 bases, and 5 bases lay outside the gene matches. The CDR3 DNA reads TGTGCCAGTCAACCTAGCGGGGGGACCAAAAACATTCAGTACTTC. Residues: CASQPSGGTKNIQYF.

V gene TRBV5-6 combines with J gene TRBJ2-5; 7 bases are shared with TRBD2. J lost 4 bases, V lost 3 bases, and 9 bases had no gene match. Germline V gene data show CDR1 as SGHDT and CDR2 as YYEEEE. This CDR3 region has 15 residues. CDR3 bases: TGTGCCAGCAGCTATTGGCTTGGCGGGGGAGAGACCCAGTACTTC. It encodes CASSYWLGGGETQYF.

The chain employs TRBV24-1 and TRBJ2-1; TRBD1 agrees at 7 bases. The ends lost 9 bases at V and 6 bases at J; junction bases unmatched: 10. Germline values: CDR1 KGHDR, CDR2 SFDVKD. CDR3 length: 14 amino acids. This CDR3 is CATASLTGANEQFF. CDR3 DNA: TGTGCCACCGCTAGCCTTACAGGGGCCAATGAGCAGTTCTTC.

This clone was picked up one time. V is TRBV19 and J is TRBJ2-1; no clear D gene. V was clipped by 7 bases and J by 2 bases, with 12 bases between them. CDR3 length equals 14 residues. The germline gives CDR1 LNHDA, CDR2 SQIVND (reference sequence). This chain's CDR3 is CASTEALPYNEQFF. CDR3 sequence (DNA): TGTGCCAGTACTGAGGCACTACCCTACAATGAGCAGTTCTTC.

V gene TRBV7-9 combines with J gene TRBJ2-1; 8 positions match TRBD2. Germline V gives CDR1 SEHNR, CDR2 FQNEAQ (reference sequence). The CDR3 covers 16 residues. V lost 5 bases to trimming and J lost 7 bases; unmatched junction nucleotides: 13. The CDR3 sequence is CASSIRTSGGRNEQFF. CDR3 DNA: TGTGCCAGCAGCATCCGGACGAGCGGGGGCCGGAATGAGCAGTTCTTC. The variable domain in full, completed from reference TRBV7-9 and TRBJ2-1, reads DTGVSQNPRHKITKRGQNVTFRCDPISEHNRLYWYRQTLGQGPEFLTYFQNEAQLEKSRLLSDRFSAERPKGSFSTLEIQRTEQGDSAMYLCASSIRTSGGRNEQFFGPGTRLTVL.

This chain uses TRBV6-5 with TRBJ2-7; D possibly corresponds to TRBD2 (5 bases). The ends were cut back, 8 bases at V and 4 bases at J, with 12 bases in the middle. Germline values: CDR1 MNHEY, CDR2 SVGAGI. This CDR3 contains 12 residues. CDR3 in amino acids: CASSPPGYEQYF. CDR3 DNA sequence: TGTGCCAGCTCCCCCCCGGGGTACGAGCAGTACTTC.

The genes are TRBV5-1 and TRBJ1-6; 9 nucleotides match TRBD1. J lost 8 bases, V lost 5 bases, and 5 bases had no gene match. Germline CDR1 reads SGHRS; CDR2 reads YFSETQ. The CDR3 has 14 residues. The DNA of the CDR3 is TGCGCCAGCAGTTACAGACAGGGGGATTCACCCCTCCACTTT. This encodes CASSYRQGDSPLHF. The entire variable domain, with the rest obtained from reference TRBV5-1 and TRBJ1-6, is as follows: KAGVTQTPRYLIKTRGQQVTLSCSPISGHRSVSWYQQTPGQGLQFLFEYFSETQRNKGNFPGRFSGRQFSNSRSEMNVSTLELGDSALYLCASSYRQGDSPLHFGNGTRLTVT.

The rearrangement uses TRBV5-4 and TRBJ2-3; 7 nucleotides align to TRBD2. Germline CDR1 is SGHNT and CDR2 is YYREEE (reference sequence). The CDR3 has 17 amino acids. V shed 4 bases, J shed 4 bases, and the junction held 15 bases outside the gene matches. CDR3 in amino acids: CASSTLGRGMSADTQYF. CDR3 sequence (DNA): TGTGCCAGCAGCACCCTGGGGCGGGGGATGAGCGCAGATACGCAGTATTTT.

The table lists this clone with a few counts. This CDR3 is CSVVTGINYGYTF. The CDR3, as DNA: TGCAGCGTTGTCACAGGCATTAACTATGGCTACACCTTC. The V gene is TRBV29-1, the J gene TRBJ1-2; maybe TRBD1 (5 bases). V gave up 4 bases and J gave up 1 base, with 10 bases separating them. This CDR3 has 13 amino acids. Per germline, CDR1 SQVTM and CDR2 ANQGSEA.

The chain employs TRBV19 and TRBJ1-1, with no clear D. Trimming shortened V by 1 base and J by 5 bases, and 17 bases separated the two germline ends. The CDR3 runs to 16 residues. The germline gives CDR1 LNHDA, CDR2 SQIVND (reference sequence). CDR3 sequence (DNA): TGTGCCAGTAGTATAGGGTTTCGGGAGTCTCGGACTGAAGCTTTCTTT. Protein product: CASSIGFRESRTEAFF. Full variable domain (remainder filled in from reference TRBV19 and TRBJ1-1): DGGITQSPKYLFRKEGQNVTLSCEQNLNHDAMYWYRQDPGQGLRLIYYSQIVNDFQKGDIAEGYSVSREKKESFPLTVTSAQKNPTAFYLCASSIGFRESRTEAFFGQGTRLTVV.